The table lists the clone carrying this T cell receptor (beta chain) with a count of one. The sample comes from a study of blood T cell repertoires in COVID-19. This CDR3 region has 15 residues. Germline V CDR1 and CDR2: SGHNT, YYREEE (reference sequence). The V gene end was trimmed by 0 bases and the J gene end by 6 bases; junction bases not matched to a gene: 4. Measured with immunoSEQ multiplex PCR; TCRdb has only the in-frame clones, and not every one. The sample has about 58,000 clones, approximately 90% seen once; the top ten hold about 13%. The receptor was isolated from a woman aged 60-70 years with active COVID-19. The chain is built from TRBV5-4 and TRBJ2-7, with 12 bases matching TRBD2. The sample consisted of peripheral blood. The CDR3 sequence: CASSLEGLAGLEQYF. CDR3 coding DNA: TGTGCCAGCAGCTTGGAAGGACTAGCGGGGCTCGAGCAGTACTTC.